This TCR beta chain was found in a study of CD8+CD57+ T cells in acquired aplastic anemia. Study-level information: Across the sorted CD4+ and CD8+ cells, DNA amounts averaged approximately 3.1 ug. Mean read depth for CD4+ cells from healthy donors was around 9.9 million. The study, taken as a whole, reports: Between patients and controls, twenty-nine CD8+ CDR3 sequences were found in common. Significant differences in CD8+ Simpson's diversity were not observed between patients and controls.

V was shortened by 5 bases and J by 8 bases, with 13 bases between the two germline ends. The CDR3 has 13 residues. This clonotype was observed a few times. Its specificity is not known. This may arise from a read error, as a much more abundant clone is one base away. It was genomic DNA that served as the template for profiling TCR beta VDJ and CDR3. In TCRdb, the reads were re-called with MiXCR into one record per CDR3 protein. The sample has just over 400,000 distinct CDR3 sequences; about 70% are singletons. The TCR sequence derives from a human donor in good health, serving as a control. The sample taken for sequencing was sorted CD4+, CD8+, or CD8+CD57+ T cells (not recorded which) from PBMCs. The V call is TRBV12-3 or TRBV12-4, the J call TRBJ2-1; TRBD2 might be the D (5 bases). For the CDR3, the DNA is TGTGCCAGCAGTGCAGGCGGGTTCGATGAGCAGTTCTTC. This encodes CASSAGGFDEQFF.